The T cell receptor beta chain under discussion was sequenced for a study of response to subunit inactivated influenza vaccine. Whole-study findings and limits: T cells newly recruited by each seasonal influenza vaccination are few, the authors suggested.

TCRdb independently ran MiXCR on the RT-PCR reads; one entry per CDR3 protein. Of approximately 310,000 distinct CDR3 sequences listed, around a fifth are singletons. In its sample, this clonotype was seen a few times. What it recognizes is unknown. This receptor was obtained from a man aged 50 to 69 who received an inactivated influenza vaccine. The material sequenced was PBMCs from blood, taken less than 22 months after vaccination.

CDR3 region: CASSLGTLSGNTIYF. The CDR3 DNA reads as TGTGCCAGCAGCCTAGGGACACTATCTGGAAACACCATATATTTT. The genes are TRBV7-6 and TRBJ1-3; TRBD1 might be the D (6 bases). Trimming took off 5 bases at V and 1 base at J, with 12 bases between the two ends. Germline loops: CDR1 SGHVS, CDR2 FNYEAQ. The CDR3 consists of 15 residues.